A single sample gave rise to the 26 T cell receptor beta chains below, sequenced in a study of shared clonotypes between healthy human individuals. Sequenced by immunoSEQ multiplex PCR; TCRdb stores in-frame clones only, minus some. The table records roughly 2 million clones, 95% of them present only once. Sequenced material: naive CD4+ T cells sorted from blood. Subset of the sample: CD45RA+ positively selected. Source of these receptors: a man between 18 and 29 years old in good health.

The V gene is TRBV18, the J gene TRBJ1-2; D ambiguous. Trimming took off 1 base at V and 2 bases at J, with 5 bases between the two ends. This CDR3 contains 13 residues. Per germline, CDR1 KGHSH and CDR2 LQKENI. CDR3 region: CASSPLANYGYTF. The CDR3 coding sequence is TGTGCCAGCTCACCACTGGCAAACTATGGCTACACCTTC.

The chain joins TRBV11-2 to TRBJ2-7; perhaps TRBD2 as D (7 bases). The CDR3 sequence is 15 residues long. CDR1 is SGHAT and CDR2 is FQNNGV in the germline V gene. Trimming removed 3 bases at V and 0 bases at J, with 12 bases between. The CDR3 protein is CASSLSGGYSYEQYF. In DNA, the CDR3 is TGTGCCAGCAGCTTGTCGGGGGGCTACTCCTACGAGCAGTACTTC.

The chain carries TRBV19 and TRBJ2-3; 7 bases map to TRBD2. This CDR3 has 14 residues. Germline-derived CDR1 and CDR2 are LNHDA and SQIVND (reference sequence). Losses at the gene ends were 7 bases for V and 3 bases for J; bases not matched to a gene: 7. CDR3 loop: CASNPSGETDTQYF. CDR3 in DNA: TGTGCCAGTAATCCCAGCGGGGAAACAGATACGCAGTATTTT.

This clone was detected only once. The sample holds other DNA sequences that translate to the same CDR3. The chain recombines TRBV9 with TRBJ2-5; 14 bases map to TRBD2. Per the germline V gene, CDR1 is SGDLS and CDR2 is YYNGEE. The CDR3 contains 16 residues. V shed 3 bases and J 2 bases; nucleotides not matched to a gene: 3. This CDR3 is CASSEGLAGGQETQYF. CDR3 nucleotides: TGTGCCAGCAGCGAAGGACTAGCGGGGGGACAAGAGACCCAGTACTTC.

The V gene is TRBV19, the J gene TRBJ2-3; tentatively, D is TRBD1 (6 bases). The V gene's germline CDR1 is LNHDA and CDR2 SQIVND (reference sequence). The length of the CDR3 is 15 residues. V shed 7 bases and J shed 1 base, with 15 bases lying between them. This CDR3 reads CASKGTSPRTDTQYF. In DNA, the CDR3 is TGTGCCAGTAAGGGGACAAGCCCCCGCACAGATACGCAGTATTTT.

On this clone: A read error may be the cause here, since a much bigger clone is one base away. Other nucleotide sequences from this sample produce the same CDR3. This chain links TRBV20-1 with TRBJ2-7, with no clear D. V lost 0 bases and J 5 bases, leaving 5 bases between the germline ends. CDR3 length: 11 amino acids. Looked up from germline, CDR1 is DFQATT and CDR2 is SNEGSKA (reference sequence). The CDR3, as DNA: TGCAGTGCTAGAGATCTCGACGAGCAGTACTTC. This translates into CSARDLDEQYF.

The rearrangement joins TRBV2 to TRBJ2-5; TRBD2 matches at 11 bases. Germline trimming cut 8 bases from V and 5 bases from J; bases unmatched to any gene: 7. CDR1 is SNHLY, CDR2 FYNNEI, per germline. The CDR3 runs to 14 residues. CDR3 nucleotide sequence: TGTGCCAGCCGGACTAGCGGGTCCGGGGAGACCCAGTACTTC. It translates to CASRTSGSGETQYF.

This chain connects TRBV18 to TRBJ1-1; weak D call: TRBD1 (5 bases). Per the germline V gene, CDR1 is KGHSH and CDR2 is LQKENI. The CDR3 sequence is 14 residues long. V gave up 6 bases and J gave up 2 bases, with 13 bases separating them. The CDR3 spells CASSPDRFNTEAFF. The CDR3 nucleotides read TGTGCCAGCTCCCCCGACAGATTTAACACTGAAGCTTTCTTT.

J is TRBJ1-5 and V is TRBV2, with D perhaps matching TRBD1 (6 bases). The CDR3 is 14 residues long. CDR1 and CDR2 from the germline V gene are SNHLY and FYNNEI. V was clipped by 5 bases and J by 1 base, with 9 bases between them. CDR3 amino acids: CASSTGRSNQPQHF. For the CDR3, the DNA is TGTGCCAGCAGTACAGGGAGAAGCAATCAGCCCCAGCATTTT.

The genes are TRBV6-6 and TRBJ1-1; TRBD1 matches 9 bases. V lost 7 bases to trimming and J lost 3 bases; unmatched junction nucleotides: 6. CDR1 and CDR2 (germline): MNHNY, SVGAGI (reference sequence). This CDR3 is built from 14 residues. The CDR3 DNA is TGTGCCAGCAAACAGGGGGCGCAGGACACTGAAGCTTTCTTT. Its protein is CASKQGAQDTEAFF.

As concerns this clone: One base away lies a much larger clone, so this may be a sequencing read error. In DNA, the CDR3 is TGTGCCAGCAGCTGGACAGCCTACGAGCAGTACTTC. It encodes CASSWTAYEQYF. The chain recombines TRBV7-8 with TRBJ2-7; the D gene is possibly TRBD1 (6 bases). The CDR3 has 12 amino acids. The V gene's germline CDR1 is SGHVS and CDR2 FQNEAQ. V gave up 4 bases and J gave up 2 bases, with 6 bases separating them.

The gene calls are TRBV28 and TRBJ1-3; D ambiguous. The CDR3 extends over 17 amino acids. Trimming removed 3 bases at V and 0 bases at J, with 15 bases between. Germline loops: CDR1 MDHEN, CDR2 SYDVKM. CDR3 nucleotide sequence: TGTGCCAGCAGTTTGCGAGGAGGGAGAAGCTCTGGAAACACCATATATTTT. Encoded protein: CASSLRGGRSSGNTIYF.

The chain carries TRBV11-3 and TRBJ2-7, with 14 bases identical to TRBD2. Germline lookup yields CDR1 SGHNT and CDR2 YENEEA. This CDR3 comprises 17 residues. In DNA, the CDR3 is TGTGAATTTTTAAGGGGGGGGACTAGCGGGAGTGTATACGAGCAGTACTTC. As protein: CEFLRGGTSGSVYEQYF.

CDR3 residues: CASSLPYRGTGELFF. Here the CDR3 DNA reads TGTGCCAGCAGCTTACCGTACAGGGGTACCGGGGAGCTGTTTTTT. The gene calls are TRBV7-6 and TRBJ2-2, with 7 bases matching TRBD1. Germline CDR1 is SGHVS and CDR2 is FNYEAQ. The CDR3 totals 15 residues. Losses at the gene ends were 2 bases for V and 5 bases for J; bases not matched to a gene: 5.

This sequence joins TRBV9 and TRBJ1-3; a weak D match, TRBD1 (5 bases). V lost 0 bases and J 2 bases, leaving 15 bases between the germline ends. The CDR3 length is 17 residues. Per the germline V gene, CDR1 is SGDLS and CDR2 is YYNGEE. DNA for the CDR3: TGTGCCAGCAGCGTAGGGAGCGGGGCGGTTGCTGGAAACACCATATATTTT. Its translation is CASSVGSGAVAGNTIYF.

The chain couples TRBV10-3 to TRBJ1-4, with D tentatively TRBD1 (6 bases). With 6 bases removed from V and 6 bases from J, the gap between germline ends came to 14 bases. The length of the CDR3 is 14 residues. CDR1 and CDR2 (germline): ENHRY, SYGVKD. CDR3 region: CAIRASGADEKLFF. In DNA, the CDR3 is TGTGCCATCAGGGCCTCGGGGGCGGATGAAAAACTGTTTTTT.

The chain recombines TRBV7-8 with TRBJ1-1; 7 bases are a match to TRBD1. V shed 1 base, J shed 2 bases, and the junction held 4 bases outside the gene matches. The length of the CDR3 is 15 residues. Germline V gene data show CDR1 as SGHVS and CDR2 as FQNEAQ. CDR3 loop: CASSLVTGLNTEAFF. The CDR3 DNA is TGTGCCAGCAGCTTAGTGACAGGGTTAAACACTGAAGCTTTCTTT.

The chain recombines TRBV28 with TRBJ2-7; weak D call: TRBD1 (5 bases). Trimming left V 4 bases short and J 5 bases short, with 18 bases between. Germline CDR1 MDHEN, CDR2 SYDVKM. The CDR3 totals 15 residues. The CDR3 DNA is TGTGCCAGCAGTTCAAGCGACAGTCGGGCGCACGAGCAGTACTTC. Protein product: CASSSSDSRAHEQYF.

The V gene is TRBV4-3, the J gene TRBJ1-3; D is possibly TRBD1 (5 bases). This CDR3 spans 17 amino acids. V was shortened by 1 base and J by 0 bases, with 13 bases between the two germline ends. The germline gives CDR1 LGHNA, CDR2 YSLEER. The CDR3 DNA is TGCGCCAGCAGCCAAGTCCTCGGGACTGCCTCTGGAAACACCATATATTTT. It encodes CASSQVLGTASGNTIYF.

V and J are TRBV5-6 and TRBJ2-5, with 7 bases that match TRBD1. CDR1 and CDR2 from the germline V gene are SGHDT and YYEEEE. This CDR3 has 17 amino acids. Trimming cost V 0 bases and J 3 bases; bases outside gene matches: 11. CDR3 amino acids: CASSLDVRQGLKETQYF. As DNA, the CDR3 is TGTGCCAGCAGCTTGGACGTGAGACAGGGCCTCAAAGAGACCCAGTACTTC.

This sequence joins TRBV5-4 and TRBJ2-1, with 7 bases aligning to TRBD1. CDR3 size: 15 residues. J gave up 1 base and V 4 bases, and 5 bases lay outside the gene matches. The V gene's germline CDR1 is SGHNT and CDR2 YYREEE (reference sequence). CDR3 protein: CASSVPGQSYNEQFF. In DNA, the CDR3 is TGTGCCAGCAGCGTACCGGGACAGTCCTACAATGAGCAGTTCTTC.

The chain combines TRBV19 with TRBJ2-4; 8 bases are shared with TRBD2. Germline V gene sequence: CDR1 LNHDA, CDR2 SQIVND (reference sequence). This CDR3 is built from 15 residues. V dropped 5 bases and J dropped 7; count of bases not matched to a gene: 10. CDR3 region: CASSPRHPGGNIQYF. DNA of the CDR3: TGTGCCAGTAGTCCCAGACACCCGGGAGGGAACATTCAGTACTTC.

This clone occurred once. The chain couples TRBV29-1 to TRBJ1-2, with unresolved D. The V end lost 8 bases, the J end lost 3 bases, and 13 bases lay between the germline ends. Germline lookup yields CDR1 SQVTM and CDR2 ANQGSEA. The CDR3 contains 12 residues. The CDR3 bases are TGCAGCCATTCGAGAGGAGACTATGGCTACACCTTC. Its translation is CSHSRGDYGYTF.

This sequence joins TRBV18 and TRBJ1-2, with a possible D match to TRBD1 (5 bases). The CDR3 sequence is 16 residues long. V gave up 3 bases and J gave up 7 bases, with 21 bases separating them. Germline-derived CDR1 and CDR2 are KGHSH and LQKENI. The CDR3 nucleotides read TGTGCCAGCTCACCCCCAGGAGGGGCGGAAGGTGCTGGCTACACCTTC. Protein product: CASSPPGGAEGAGYTF.

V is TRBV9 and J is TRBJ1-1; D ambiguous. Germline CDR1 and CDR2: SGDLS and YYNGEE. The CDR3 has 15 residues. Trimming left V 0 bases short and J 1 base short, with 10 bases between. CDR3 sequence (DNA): TGTGCCAGCAGCGTAGGACCAGACCCGAACACTGAAGCTTTCTTT. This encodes CASSVGPDPNTEAFF.

The CDR3 DNA follows: TGTGCCAGCAGCGACCGGACAGGGGCGGGTCAGCCCCAGCATTTT. This gives the protein CASSDRTGAGQPQHF. The chain combines TRBV7-2 with TRBJ1-5, with TRBD1 identical over 9 bases. Germline V CDR1 and CDR2: SGHTA, FQGNSA. Losses at the gene ends were 5 bases for V and 6 bases for J; bases not matched to a gene: 8. This CDR3 has 15 amino acids.